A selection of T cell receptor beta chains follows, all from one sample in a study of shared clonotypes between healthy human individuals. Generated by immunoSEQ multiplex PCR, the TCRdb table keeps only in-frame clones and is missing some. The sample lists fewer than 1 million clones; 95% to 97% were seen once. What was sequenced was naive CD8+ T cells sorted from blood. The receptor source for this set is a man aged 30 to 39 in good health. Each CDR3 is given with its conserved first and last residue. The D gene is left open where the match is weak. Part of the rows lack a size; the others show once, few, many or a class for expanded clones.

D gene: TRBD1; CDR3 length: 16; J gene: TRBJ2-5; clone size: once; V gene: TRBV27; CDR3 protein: CASSWGQLRGEETQYF; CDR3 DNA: TGTGCCAGCAGTTGGGGACAGCTCCGAGGGGAAGAGACCCAGTACTTC
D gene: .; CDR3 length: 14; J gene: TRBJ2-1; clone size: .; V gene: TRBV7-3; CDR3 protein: CASSTGAGSDEQFF; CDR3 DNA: TGTGCCAGCAGCACCGGCGCAGGGTCCGATGAGCAGTTCTTC
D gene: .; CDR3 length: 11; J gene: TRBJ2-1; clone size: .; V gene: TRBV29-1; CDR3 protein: CSVTNTNEQFF; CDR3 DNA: TGCAGCGTTACTAACACCAATGAGCAGTTCTTC
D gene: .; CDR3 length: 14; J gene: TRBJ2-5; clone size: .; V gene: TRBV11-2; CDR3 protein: CASSFWRNQETQYF; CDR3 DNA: TGTGCCAGCAGCTTTTGGAGGAATCAAGAGACCCAGTACTTC
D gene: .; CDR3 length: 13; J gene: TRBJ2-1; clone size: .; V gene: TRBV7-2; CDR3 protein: CASSLWTGNEQFF; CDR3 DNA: TGTGCCAGCAGCCTCTGGACGGGCAATGAGCAGTTCTTC
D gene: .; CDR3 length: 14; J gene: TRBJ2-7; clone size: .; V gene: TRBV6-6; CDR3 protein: CASRAQGTPYEQYF; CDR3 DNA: TGTGCCAGCAGGGCCCAGGGGACACCTTACGAGCAGTACTTC
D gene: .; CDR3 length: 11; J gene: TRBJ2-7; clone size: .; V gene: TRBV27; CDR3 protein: CASSDSSEQYF; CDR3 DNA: TGTGCCAGCAGTGATAGTTCCGAGCAGTACTTC
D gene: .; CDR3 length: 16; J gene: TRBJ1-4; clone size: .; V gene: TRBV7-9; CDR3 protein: CASSSSEPGGHEKLFF; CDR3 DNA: TGTGCCAGCAGCTCATCCGAACCGGGGGGACATGAAAAACTGTTTTTT
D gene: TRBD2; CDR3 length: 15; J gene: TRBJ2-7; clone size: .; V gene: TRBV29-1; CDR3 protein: CSGTNGLAGSYEQYF; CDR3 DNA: TGCAGCGGGACTAACGGACTAGCGGGATCCTACGAGCAGTACTTC
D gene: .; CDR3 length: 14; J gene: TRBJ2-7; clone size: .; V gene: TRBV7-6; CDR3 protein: CASSSIRGRYEQYF; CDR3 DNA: TGTGCCAGCAGCTCGATCAGGGGAAGGTACGAGCAGTACTTC
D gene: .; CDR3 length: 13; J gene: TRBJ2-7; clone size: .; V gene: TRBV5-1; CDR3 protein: CASRLRPGRQQYF; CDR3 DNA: TGCGCCAGCAGGCTCCGTCCGGGACGGCAGCAGTACTTC
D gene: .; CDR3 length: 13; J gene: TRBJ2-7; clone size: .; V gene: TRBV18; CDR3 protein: CASSQGAGYEQYF; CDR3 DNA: TGTGCCAGCTCACAGGGGGCGGGGTACGAGCAGTACTTC
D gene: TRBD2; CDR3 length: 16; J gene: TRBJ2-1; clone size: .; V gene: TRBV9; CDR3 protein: CASSVGTSGRSNEQFF; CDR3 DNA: TGTGCCAGCAGCGTAGGTACTAGCGGGAGATCCAATGAGCAGTTCTTC
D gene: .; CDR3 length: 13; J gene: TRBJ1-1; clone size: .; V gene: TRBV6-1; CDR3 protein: CATDDIGGAEAFF; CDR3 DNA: TGTGCCACCGACGATATTGGAGGGGCTGAAGCTTTCTTT
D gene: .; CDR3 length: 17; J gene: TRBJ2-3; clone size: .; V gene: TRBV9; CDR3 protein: CASSAGGRRELIDTQYF; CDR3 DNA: TGTGCCAGCAGCGCAGGGGGTAGGCGGGAGCTTATAGATACGCAGTATTTT
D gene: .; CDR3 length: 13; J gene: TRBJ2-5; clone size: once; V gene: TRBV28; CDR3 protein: CASSQGLQETQYF; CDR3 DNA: TGTGCCAGCAGCCAGGGGCTACAAGAGACCCAGTACTTC
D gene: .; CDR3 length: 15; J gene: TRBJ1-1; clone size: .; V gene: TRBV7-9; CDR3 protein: CASSYVSGKNTEAFF; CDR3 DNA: TGTGCCAGCAGCTACGTTTCGGGAAAGAACACTGAAGCTTTCTTT
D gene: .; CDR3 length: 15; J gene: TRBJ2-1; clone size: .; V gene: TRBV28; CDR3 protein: CASSLQGGSYNEQFF; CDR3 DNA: TGTGCCAGCAGTTTACAGGGCGGGTCCTACAATGAGCAGTTCTTC
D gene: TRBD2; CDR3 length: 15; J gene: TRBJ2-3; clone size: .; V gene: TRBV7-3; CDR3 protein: CASSQTSGNTDTQYF; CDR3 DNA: TGTGCCAGCAGCCAAACTAGCGGAAACACAGATACGCAGTATTTT
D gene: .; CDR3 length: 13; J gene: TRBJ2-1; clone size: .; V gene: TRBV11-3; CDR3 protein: CASNLRDYNEQFF; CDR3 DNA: TGTGCCAGCAACTTACGGGATTACAATGAGCAGTTCTTC
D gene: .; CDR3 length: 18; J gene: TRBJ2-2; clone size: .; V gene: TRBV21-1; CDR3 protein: CASSKQDRGLLNTGELFF; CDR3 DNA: TGTGCCAGCAGCAAGCAGGACAGGGGGCTTTTGAACACCGGGGAGCTGTTTTTT
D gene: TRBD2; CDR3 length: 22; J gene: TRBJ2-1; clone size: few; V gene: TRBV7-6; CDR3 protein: CASSSLVGRDPGTSGPYNEQFF; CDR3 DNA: TGTGCCAGCAGCTCCTTAGTGGGCCGGGACCCGGGGACTAGCGGCCCGTACAATGAGCAGTTCTTC
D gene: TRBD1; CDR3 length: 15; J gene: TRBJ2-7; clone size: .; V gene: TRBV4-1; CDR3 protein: CASSFLTGATYEQYF; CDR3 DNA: TGCGCCAGCAGCTTTCTGACAGGGGCGACCTACGAGCAGTACTTC
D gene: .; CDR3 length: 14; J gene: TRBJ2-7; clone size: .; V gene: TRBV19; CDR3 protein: CASSLSGESYEQYF; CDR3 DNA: TGTGCCAGTAGTTTGTCAGGGGAGTCCTACGAGCAGTACTTC
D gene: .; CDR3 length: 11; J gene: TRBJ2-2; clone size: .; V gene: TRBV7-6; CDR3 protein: CASLGAGELFF; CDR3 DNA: TGTGCCAGCCTCGGTGCCGGGGAGCTGTTTTTT
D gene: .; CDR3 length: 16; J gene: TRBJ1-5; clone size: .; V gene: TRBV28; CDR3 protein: CASSKNPGRINQPQHF; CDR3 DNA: TGTGCCAGCAGTAAAAACCCGGGACGCATCAATCAGCCCCAGCATTTT
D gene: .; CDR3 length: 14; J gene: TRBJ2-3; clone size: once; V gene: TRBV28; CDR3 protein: CASSLSSDPDTQYF; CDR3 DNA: TGTGCCAGCAGTTTATCGTCTGACCCAGATACGCAGTATTTT
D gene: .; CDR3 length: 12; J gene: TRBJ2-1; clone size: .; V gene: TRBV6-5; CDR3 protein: CASSLPGQEQFF; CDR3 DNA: TGTGCCAGCAGTTTGCCGGGACAAGAGCAGTTCTTC